The sequence of this T cell receptor (beta chain) was determined in a study of synovial regulatory T cells in juvenile arthritis. The CDR3 sequence is 16 residues long. DNA for this receptor is not on file. CDR1 and CDR2 from the germline V gene are LNHNV and YYDKDF (reference sequence). The data were produced by immunoSEQ multiplex PCR, yet TCRdb's version contains in-frame clones alone and is incomplete. Recorded for this sample: 9,000 to 10,000 clones. Sequencing was carried out using Treg cells from blood. As to subset: remaining (HLA-DR-negative) circulating blood Treg cells. This TCR derives from a donor aged 2-30 years with juvenile idiopathic arthritis. The gene calls are TRBV15 and TRBJ2-7; TCRdb's assignment of TRBD1 cannot be checked, as there is no DNA. CDR3 protein: CATSRGRGRGWHEQYF.